This T cell receptor (beta chain) was captured by sequencing in a study of blood T cells in healthy people across ages. Findings and caveats of the study: A strong correlation was found between TCR beta diversity and the percentage of naive T cells.

For the second PCR, which ran for roughly 6 to 11 cycles, a sample-barcoded 5' primer and a J-beta primer mix were used. TCRdb processed the 5' RACE reads anew with MiXCR; each CDR3 protein has one entry. The table shows 600,000 or so distinct CDR3 sequences, with around half occurring only once. About this clonotype: The antigen is unknown.

Sequencing was performed on blood. The receptor's source is a man aged 80 or over in good health.

As DNA, the CDR3 is TGCGCCAGCAAGGACGGAGGGGGCGGCGAAAAACTGTTTTTT. As protein: CASKDGGGGEKLFF. The rearrangement joins TRBV5-1 to TRBJ1-4; 7 bases align to TRBD1. Germline trimming cut 6 bases from V and 8 bases from J; bases unmatched to any gene: 10. Looked up from germline, CDR1 is SGHRS and CDR2 is YFSETQ. CDR3 length: 14 residues.